This T cell receptor beta chain was sequenced during a study of blood T cells in healthy people across ages. With a J-beta primer mix and a sample-barcoded 5' primer, a second PCR ran about 7 to 11 cycles. One entry per CDR3 protein results from TCRdb running MiXCR on the 5' RACE reads. The sample records approximately 800,000 distinct CDR3 sequences, roughly 53% being singletons. This CDR3 contains 16 residues. The germline gives CDR1 MGHRA, CDR2 YSYEKL. This sequence was found in an elderly man in good health. Sequencing used blood. The rearrangement uses TRBV4-1 and TRBJ2-4; D is undetermined. The tail of the sequence fits TRBJ2-5 better, so the J call may be wrong. CDR3: CASSQGASAIQETQYF. CDR3 DNA sequence: TGCGCCAGCAGCCAAGGGGCCTCGGCCATCCAAGAGACCCAGTACTTC.